Below are 29 T cell receptor beta chains sequenced from a single sample in a study of PD-1 blockade in classical Hodgkin lymphoma. Some clones are missing from TCRdb's copy, which holds only in-frame ones; the method was immunoSEQ multiplex PCR. The sample has tens of thousands of clones, 70% to 80% seen once. Time point described: cycle 4 day 1 (C4D1), after less than 7 weeks of nivolumab. Relapse was seen in all patients after autologous stem cell transplantation, and brentuximab vedotin exposure was variable. The input for sequencing was peripheral blood mononuclear cells (PBMCs), taken before the fourth cycle of nivolumab. The receptors come from a human donor with classical Hodgkin lymphoma.

The chain links TRBV27 to TRBJ2-7, with 8 positions matching TRBD1. The CDR3 consists of 15 residues. Germline lookup yields CDR1 MNHEY and CDR2 SMNVEV (reference sequence). The trim removed 2 bases at V and 2 bases at J, leaving 5 bases unmatched. In DNA, the CDR3 is TGTGCCAGCAGTTTACTCGGGACAGGAACCTACGAGCAGTACTTC. Amino acid sequence: CASSLLGTGTYEQYF.

The chain carries TRBV7-2 and TRBJ1-1; D remains unclear. The CDR3 has 15 residues. The germline V and J ends were trimmed by 1 base and 1 base, with 10 bases remaining between them. From germline, CDR1 is SGHTA and CDR2 FQGNSA. The DNA of the CDR3 is TGTGCCAGCAGCTTAGTAGCAGTTGCGAACACTGAAGCTTTCTTT. Protein sequence: CASSLVAVANTEAFF.

This clone has a handful of counts. The rearrangement joins TRBV9 to TRBJ2-2; D remains ambiguous. The V and J ends lost 0 bases and 5 bases respectively, with 5 bases between them. Germline-derived CDR1 and CDR2 are SGDLS and YYNGEE. The CDR3 totals 13 residues. CDR3 coding DNA: TGTGCCAGCAGCGTAGTTGCAACCGGGGAGCTGTTTTTT. Its protein product is CASSVVATGELFF.

The rearrangement links TRBV4-1 to TRBJ1-6, with 7 bases lining up with TRBD1. J was trimmed by 8 bases and V by 4 bases; bases with no gene match: 14. The CDR3 loop spans 17 amino acids. Per the germline V gene, CDR1 is MGHRA and CDR2 is YSYEKL. CDR3 region: CASSRDPHRGGYSPLHF. The CDR3 bases are TGCGCCAGCAGCCGCGACCCCCACAGGGGCGGCTATTCACCCCTCCACTTT.

The sample holds one count of this clone. The chain recombines TRBV5-1 with TRBJ2-2, with TRBD1 as a possible D gene (6 bases). Deletions cut 0 bases from V and 8 bases from J, with 8 bases between. The CDR3 is 13 residues long. Germline-derived CDR1 and CDR2 are SGHRS and YFSETQ. The CDR3 here is CASSLGGPGELFF. CDR3 DNA: TGCGCCAGCAGCTTGGGGGGGCCGGGGGAGCTGTTTTTT. Full variable domain (missing parts from reference TRBV5-1 and TRBJ2-2): KAGVTQTPRYLIKTRGQQVTLSCSPISGHRSVSWYQQTPGQGLQFLFEYFSETQRNKGNFPGRFSGRQFSNSRSEMNVSTLELGDSALYLCASSLGGPGELFFGEGSRLTVL.

This clone was seen only a few times. The chain has TRBV5-4 and TRBJ1-5; 10 nucleotides line up with TRBD1. J was trimmed by 6 bases and V by 4 bases; bases with no gene match: 7. Germline V CDR1 and CDR2: SGHNT, YYREEE (reference sequence). CDR3 length: 15 residues. DNA of the CDR3: TGTGCCAGCAGCCAAGACAGGGGGCCGGGTCAGCCCCAGCATTTT. As protein: CASSQDRGPGQPQHF.

The chain is built from TRBV4-3 and TRBJ2-3; D call uncertain. CDR1 is LGHNA and CDR2 is YSLEER in the germline V gene. The CDR3 totals 14 residues. Trimming removed 1 base from V and 0 bases from J, with 5 bases in between. The CDR3 is CASSQGISTDTQYF. The CDR3 DNA reads TGCGCCAGCAGCCAAGGGATAAGCACAGATACGCAGTATTTT.

V is TRBV9 and J is TRBJ2-3; possibly TRBD1 for D (5 bases). This CDR3 has 14 residues. CDR1 and CDR2 (germline): SGDLS, YYNGEE. Trimming took off 0 bases at V and 4 bases at J, with 9 bases between the two ends. The CDR3 bases are TGTGCCAGCAGCGTAGCTGGGGCCTCAGATACGCAGTATTTT. It codes for CASSVAGASDTQYF.

The chain links TRBV9 to TRBJ2-1, with 7 bases lining up with TRBD2. CDR3 length: 13 amino acids. Per the germline V gene, CDR1 is SGDLS and CDR2 is YYNGEE. V was clipped by 0 bases and J by 9 bases; unmatched bases: 3. In DNA form, the CDR3 reads TGTGCCAGCAGCGTAGACAGCGGGGTTGAGCAGTTCTTC. Its translation is CASSVDSGVEQFF.

The V and J genes are TRBV4-2 and TRBJ2-1, with TRBD2 matching 7 bases. This CDR3 contains 19 residues. V gave up 3 bases and J gave up 1 base; unmatched junction bases: 15. CDR1 is LGHNA and CDR2 is YNFKEQ in the germline V gene. CDR3: CASSHPIGRLAGSYNEQFF. The CDR3 DNA follows: TGTGCCAGCAGCCACCCCATTGGGCGACTAGCCGGGTCCTACAATGAGCAGTTCTTC.

DNA of the CDR3: TGTGCCAGCAGACCTGCAGGGGGTCCTGGAAACACCATATATTTT. This codes for CASRPAGGPGNTIYF. V is TRBV6-5 and J is TRBJ1-3; 7 positions agree with TRBD1. This CDR3 has 15 residues. Per the germline V gene, CDR1 is MNHEY and CDR2 is SVGAGI. Unmatched junction bases numbered 7, after V lost 6 bases and J lost 2 bases.

This clone was seen only a few times. The chain is built from TRBV2 and TRBJ2-1; D tentatively fits TRBD1 or TRBD2 (5 bases each). There are 13 residues in the CDR3. Germline V gene sequence: CDR1 SNHLY, CDR2 FYNNEI. V lost 6 bases and J lost 8, with 14 bases in between. The CDR3 region is CASRDLRGDEQFF. The CDR3 DNA reads TGTGCCAGCAGGGACCTCAGAGGGGATGAGCAGTTCTTC.

This clone was seen only a few times. V and J are TRBV28 and TRBJ1-5; the D gene is possibly TRBD1 (6 bases). Germline-derived CDR1 and CDR2 are MDHEN and SYDVKM. V was clipped by 8 bases and J by 7 bases, with 12 bases between them. The CDR3 length is 12 residues. The CDR3 loop reads CASGGARQPQHF. The CDR3 DNA sequence: TGTGCCAGCGGGGGGGCCCGACAGCCCCAGCATTTT. The variable domain in full, with the rest retrieved from reference TRBV28 and TRBJ1-5, is DVKVTQSSRYLVKRTGEKVFLECVQDMDHENMFWYRQDPGLGLRLIYFSYDVKMKEKGDIPEGYSVSREKKERFSLILESASTNQTSMYLCASGGARQPQHFGDGTRLSIL.

This sequence joins TRBV9 and TRBJ1-3; 7 nucleotides agree with TRBD1. CDR3 size: 15 residues. V trimming: 3 bases; J trimming: 2 bases; junction bases outside the gene matches: 5. Germline CDR1 reads SGDLS; CDR2 reads YYNGEE. The CDR3 loop reads CASSAHRGPGNTIYF. The CDR3 DNA follows: TGTGCCAGCAGCGCCCACAGGGGACCTGGAAACACCATATATTTT.

Only a few counts were recorded for this clone. The J gene is TRBJ1-1, the V gene TRBV19; TRBD1 aligns across 8 bases. The CDR3 consists of 14 residues. The trim removed 6 bases at V and 1 base at J, leaving 4 bases unmatched. In germline, CDR1 is LNHDA, CDR2 SQIVND (reference sequence). CDR3 in DNA: TGTGCCAGTAGCAGGACAGGGCAGAACACTGAAGCTTTCTTT. This encodes CASSRTGQNTEAFF.

This chain connects TRBV7-9 to TRBJ1-1; 7 nucleotides line up with TRBD1. The trim removed 5 bases at V and 1 base at J, leaving 10 bases unmatched. The length of the CDR3 is 16 residues. Germline lookup yields CDR1 SEHNR and CDR2 FQNEAQ (reference sequence). CDR3 coding DNA: TGTGCCAGCAGCGTCCTTAGGGGGCAGCCGAACACTGAAGCTTTCTTT. Protein product: CASSVLRGQPNTEAFF.

The gene calls are TRBV2 and TRBJ2-7; D is ambiguous. CDR1 and CDR2 (germline): SNHLY, FYNNEI. Deletions cut 8 bases from V and 0 bases from J, with 14 bases between. The CDR3 has 14 amino acids. The CDR3 is CASGKPGSSYEQYF. The CDR3 DNA reads as TGTGCCAGCGGGAAGCCAGGTAGCTCCTACGAGCAGTACTTC.

The V gene is TRBV10-3, the J gene TRBJ2-5; D may match TRBD1 or TRBD2 (6 bases each). This CDR3 is 13 amino acids long. Germline V lookup: CDR1 ENHRY, CDR2 SYGVKD. V was clipped by 4 bases and J by 5 bases, with 11 bases between them. CDR3 in amino acids: CAISVGGGETQYF. CDR3 sequence (DNA): TGTGCCATCAGTGTGGGGGGCGGTGAGACCCAGTACTTC.

The genes are TRBV7-3 and TRBJ2-1; TRBD2 agrees at 10 bases. The germline gives CDR1 SGHTA, CDR2 FQGTGA. The CDR3 totals 16 residues. The V gene end was trimmed by 1 base and the J gene end by 7 bases; junction bases not matched to a gene: 7. DNA for the CDR3: TGTGCCAGCAGCTTAAGTTTGGCTAGCGGGAGAAATGAGCAGTTCTTC. Its translation is CASSLSLASGRNEQFF.

The chain carries TRBV6-5 and TRBJ2-3; 9 bases map to TRBD2. CDR3 length: 14 amino acids. Germline-derived CDR1 and CDR2 are MNHEY and SVGAGI. V lost 6 bases, J lost 3 bases, and 4 bases stayed unmatched. CDR3 bases: TGTGCCAGCAGGATGGGACTAGCTACAGATACGCAGTATTTT. It codes for CASRMGLATDTQYF.

V gene TRBV7-2 combines with J gene TRBJ1-5; D is ambiguous. The germline V gene encodes CDR1 SGHTA and CDR2 FQGNSA. Trimming cost V 4 bases and J 2 bases, with 6 bases left between them. This CDR3 has 13 amino acids. The CDR3 DNA reads TGTGCCAGCAGCTACGCCGGCAATCAGCCCCAGCATTTT. Translating it yields CASSYAGNQPQHF.

The genes are TRBV5-1 and TRBJ2-7; D is unclear. Germline V gene sequence: CDR1 SGHRS, CDR2 YFSETQ. V lost 0 bases, J lost 0 bases, and 7 bases lay in between. The length of the CDR3 is 14 residues. CDR3 nucleotide sequence: TGCGCCAGCAGCTTGGAACCCAGCTCCTACGAGCAGTACTTC. Protein product: CASSLEPSSYEQYF.

The rearrangement uses TRBV27 and TRBJ2-5; 7 bases map to TRBD2. This CDR3 has 15 residues. V lost 2 bases to trimming and J lost 2 bases; unmatched junction nucleotides: 5. Germline CDR1 MNHEY, CDR2 SMNVEV (reference sequence). The CDR3 is CASSLVGLYQETQYF. CDR3 in DNA: TGTGCCAGCAGTTTAGTGGGACTATATCAAGAGACCCAGTACTTC.

Only a few counts were recorded for this clone. V gene TRBV11-3 combines with J gene TRBJ1-1; D might be TRBD1 (5 bases). Trimming removed 5 bases at V and 2 bases at J, with 9 bases between. CDR1 and CDR2 (germline): SGHNT, YENEEA. The CDR3 loop spans 13 amino acids. DNA for the CDR3: TGTGCCAGCAGCACTCAGGGAAACACTGAAGCTTTCTTT. It specifies CASSTQGNTEAFF. Using reference TRBV11-3 and TRBJ1-1 for the parts outside the CDR3, the full variable domain is EAGVVQSPRYKIIEKKQPVAFWCNPISGHNTLYWYLQNLGQGPELLIRYENEEAVDDSQLPKDRFSAERLKGVDSTLKIQPAELGDSAVYLCASSTQGNTEAFFGQGTRLTVV.

The rearrangement links TRBV4-2 to TRBJ2-1; D possibly corresponds to TRBD1 (6 bases). V lost 1 base, J lost 0 bases, and 10 bases lay in between. CDR1 is LGHNA and CDR2 is YNFKEQ in the germline V gene. CDR3 size: 16 residues. The chain's CDR3 is CASSQVGQSSYNEQFF. The CDR3 nucleotides read TGTGCCAGCAGCCAAGTGGGACAAAGCTCCTACAATGAGCAGTTCTTC.

This clone has a handful of counts. This sequence joins TRBV2 and TRBJ2-5; D possibly corresponds to TRBD2 (5 bases). The length of the CDR3 is 14 residues. The germline CDR1 and CDR2 sequences are SNHLY and FYNNEI. V was shortened by 4 bases and J by 2 bases, with 11 bases between the two germline ends. The CDR3 here is CASSVASHQETQYF. CDR3 coding DNA: TGTGCCAGCAGTGTAGCTAGCCATCAAGAGACCCAGTACTTC.

This chain links TRBV7-9 with TRBJ2-2; D may be TRBD2 (6 bases). CDR3 size: 13 residues. Deletions cut 8 bases from V and 5 bases from J, with 12 bases between. Germline CDR1 and CDR2: SEHNR and FQNEAQ (reference sequence). The DNA of the CDR3 is TGTGCCAGCGTCCTGGGGAGGACCGGGGAGCTGTTTTTT. It encodes CASVLGRTGELFF.

This chain connects TRBV10-3 to TRBJ1-1; a weak D match, TRBD1 (5 bases). The V gene's germline CDR1 is ENHRY and CDR2 SYGVKD. This CDR3 has 14 residues. Deletions cut 4 bases from V and 0 bases from J, with 9 bases between. This CDR3 is CAISVGRLNTEAFF. As DNA, the CDR3 is TGTGCCATCAGTGTGGGACGTTTGAACACTGAAGCTTTCTTT.

The chain has TRBV6-4 and TRBJ1-5; 9 bases are shared with TRBD1. Germline V lookup: CDR1 MRHNA, CDR2 SNTAGT. This CDR3 region has 16 residues. The V segment lost 6 bases and the J segment 2 bases; nucleotides outside the gene matches: 8. CDR3 bases: TGTGCCAGCAGCTATGACAGGGGGAAAGGCAATCAGCCCCAGCATTTT. Translating it yields CASSYDRGKGNQPQHF.